The 9 T cell receptor beta chains reported below all come from one sample, sequenced in a study of blood T cell repertoires in COVID-19. Assay: immunoSEQ multiplex PCR; the TCRdb copy retains only in-frame clones and omits some. The table records about 90,000 clones, 89% of them present only once. The specimen sequenced was peripheral blood. These receptors originate from a man aged 50 to 60 with COVID-19, enrolled during active disease.

V gene TRBV4-3 combines with J gene TRBJ1-2; possibly TRBD1 for D (5 bases). The CDR3 sequence is 15 residues long. V was trimmed by 0 bases and J by 4 bases, leaving 12 bases between them. Germline V gives CDR1 LGHNA, CDR2 YSLEER. The CDR3 region is CASSQDWGEPYGYTF. The CDR3 DNA sequence: TGCGCCAGCAGCCAAGATTGGGGGGAACCCTATGGCTACACCTTC.

This clone was observed once. V is TRBV2 and J is TRBJ2-5; a weak D match, TRBD2 (5 bases). This CDR3 comprises 12 residues. With 6 bases removed from V and 4 bases from J, the gap between germline ends came to 9 bases. Looked up from germline, CDR1 is SNHLY and CDR2 is FYNNEI. CDR3: CASSGETETQYF. DNA for the CDR3: TGTGCCAGCAGCGGGGAGACAGAGACCCAGTACTTC.

V is TRBV7-2 and J is TRBJ1-5, with 7 bases lining up with TRBD1. The CDR3 has 13 amino acids. The germline V gene encodes CDR1 SGHTA and CDR2 FQGNSA. J lost 4 bases, V lost 5 bases, and 2 bases had no gene match. CDR3 residues: CASSRDRNQPQHF. Written as DNA, the CDR3 is TGTGCCAGCAGCCGGGACAGAAATCAGCCCCAGCATTTT.

CDR3 in amino acids: CASSVGRMNTEAFF. In nucleotides, the CDR3 is TGTGCCAGCAGCGTAGGGCGGATGAACACTGAAGCTTTCTTT. The chain combines TRBV9 with TRBJ1-1; D remains ambiguous. The V end lost 0 bases, the J end lost 0 bases, and 6 bases lay between the germline ends. CDR1 SGDLS and CDR2 YYNGEE come from the germline V gene. The CDR3 is 14 residues long.

V is TRBV18 and J is TRBJ2-7; TRBD2 aligns across 12 bases. V shed 8 bases and J 3 bases; nucleotides not matched to a gene: 20. Germline V gene lookup returns CDR1 KGHSH and CDR2 LQKENI. The CDR3 covers 19 residues. The CDR3 region is CASANNHPGLAGSFYEQYF. Here the CDR3 DNA reads TGTGCCAGCGCGAATAATCATCCCGGACTAGCGGGGTCTTTCTACGAGCAGTACTTC.

The rearrangement uses TRBV7-6 and TRBJ1-4, with D unresolved. Germline V CDR1 and CDR2: SGHVS, FNYEAQ. The CDR3 consists of 16 residues. The germline V and J ends were trimmed by 6 bases and 4 bases, with 18 bases remaining between them. CDR3 amino acids: CASSFQKGVVNEKLFF. The CDR3 DNA is TGTGCCAGCAGTTTTCAAAAGGGAGTGGTTAATGAAAAACTGTTTTTT.

V is TRBV28 and J is TRBJ1-5, with TRBD1 identical over 9 bases. This CDR3 has 20 amino acids. CDR1 is MDHEN and CDR2 is SYDVKM in the germline V gene. The trim removed 6 bases at V and 0 bases at J, leaving 18 bases unmatched. The CDR3, as DNA: TGTGCCAGCAGGGACAGGGGACATCGCACGGTTGTTGGTAGCAATCAGCCCCAGCATTTT. As protein: CASRDRGHRTVVGSNQPQHF.

The chain recombines TRBV23-1 with TRBJ2-3; tentatively, D is TRBD2 (6 bases). TRBV23-1 carries the ORF label, with uncertain function. V was clipped by 0 bases and J by 3 bases, with 10 bases between them. This CDR3 region has 15 residues. The CDR3 DNA follows: TGCGCCAGCAGTCAATCGTTGGGGGGTACAGATACGCAGTATTTT. This gives the protein CASSQSLGGTDTQYF.

The chain carries TRBV6-1 and TRBJ2-3; TRBD2 matches at 9 bases. J lost 6 bases, V lost 3 bases, and 4 bases had no gene match. CDR1 is MNHNS, CDR2 SASEGT, per germline. This CDR3 contains 14 residues. CDR3 residues: CASSERTSADTQYF. The CDR3 DNA follows: TGTGCCAGCAGTGAGCGGACTAGCGCGGATACGCAGTATTTT.